These 8 T cell receptor beta chains share one sample of origin, sequenced in a study of Ad26.COV2.S vaccination and SARS-CoV-2 variants. Treatment meaning: some 20 received Ad26.COV2.S at low or high dose, single or two shots; 5 received placebo; per-sample allocation not given. Sampling occurred on day 63 after the first vaccine or placebo injection. The data were produced by immunoSEQ multiplex PCR, yet TCRdb's version contains in-frame clones alone and is incomplete. In the table there are 300,000 to 400,000 clones, around 89% of which are singletons. The material sequenced was peripheral blood, taken in a trial of Ad26.COV2.S vaccine versus placebo. The receptors shown here come from a person aged 18 to 65 who received the Ad26.COV2.S COVID-19 vaccine or a placebo.

This chain connects TRBV19 to TRBJ2-1; no firm D call. V was cut by 6 bases and J by 0 bases, with 15 bases left in between. The CDR3 has 16 residues. Germline V gene sequence: CDR1 LNHDA, CDR2 SQIVND (reference sequence). Here the CDR3 reads CASSPVRLDSYNEQFF. The CDR3 bases are TGTGCCAGTAGCCCGGTAAGGCTGGACTCCTACAATGAGCAGTTCTTC.

The V call is TRBV29-1, the J call TRBJ1-1; a weak D match, TRBD1 (5 bases). The CDR3 contains 15 residues. The ends were cut back, 4 bases at V and 0 bases at J, with 15 bases in the middle. Germline V CDR1 and CDR2: SQVTM, ANQGSEA. The CDR3 protein is CSVAGEWGMNTEAFF. The CDR3 DNA is TGCAGCGTTGCTGGGGAGTGGGGCATGAACACTGAAGCTTTCTTT. Variable domain in full (rest from reference TRBV29-1 and TRBJ1-1): SAVISQKPSRDICQRGTSLTIQCQVDSQVTMMFWYRQQPGQSLTLIATANQGSEATYESGFVIDKFPISRPNLTFSTLTVSNMSPEDSSIYLCSVAGEWGMNTEAFFGQGTRLTVV.

The chain is built from TRBV25-1 and TRBJ1-4; TRBD1 matches 8 bases. This CDR3 is 15 amino acids long. V lost 5 bases to trimming and J lost 11 bases; unmatched junction nucleotides: 13. Germline lookup yields CDR1 MGHDK and CDR2 SYGVNS. The CDR3 DNA sequence: TGTGCCAGCAGTTTAGATCAGGGGGCTGTTGGGAAACTGTTTTTT. Protein product: CASSLDQGAVGKLFF.

This chain joins TRBV6-6 and TRBJ2-7; D not resolved. This CDR3 has 13 amino acids. V lost 0 bases and J 5 bases, leaving 8 bases between the germline ends. Looked up from germline, CDR1 is MNHNY and CDR2 is SVGAGI (reference sequence). In DNA form, the CDR3 reads TGTGCCAGCAGTTACTCGCCAGGCAACGAGCAGTACTTC. Its translation: CASSYSPGNEQYF.

The gene calls are TRBV4-2 and TRBJ2-3, with D maybe TRBD1 (5 bases). The CDR3 totals 16 residues. The germline V gene encodes CDR1 LGHNA and CDR2 YNFKEQ. Trimming pared 2 bases from V and 3 bases from J, leaving 15 bases between. The CDR3 here is CASSQHVQGGTDTQYF. The CDR3 nucleotides read TGTGCCAGCAGCCAACACGTTCAGGGCGGTACAGATACGCAGTATTTT.

The chain recombines TRBV28 with TRBJ2-1; TRBD2 agrees at 9 bases. Germline loops: CDR1 MDHEN, CDR2 SYDVKM. Losses at the gene ends were 5 bases for V and 2 bases for J; bases not matched to a gene: 10. The CDR3 is made up of 17 amino acids. CDR3 protein: CASSTFKREETYNEQFF. CDR3 sequence (DNA): TGTGCCAGCAGTACATTCAAGCGGGAGGAAACCTACAATGAGCAGTTCTTC. The complete variable domain, with remaining parts taken from reference TRBV28 and TRBJ2-1, reads DVKVTQSSRYLVKRTGEKVFLECVQDMDHENMFWYRQDPGLGLRLIYFSYDVKMKEKGDIPEGYSVSREKKERFSLILESASTNQTSMYLCASSTFKREETYNEQFFGPGTRLTVL.

The gene calls are TRBV28 and TRBJ2-5; 13 positions agree with TRBD2. The ends lost 2 bases at V and 5 bases at J; junction bases unmatched: 5. Germline assignment: CDR1 MDHEN and CDR2 SYDVKM. The CDR3 runs to 16 residues. The CDR3 bases are TGTGCCAGCAGTTTAAGACTAGCGGGAGGAGGGGAGACCCAGTACTTC. Its protein is CASSLRLAGGGETQYF.

J is TRBJ1-5 and V is TRBV19; 7 bases line up with TRBD1. The CDR3 covers 15 residues. With V trimmed by 5 bases and J by 0 bases, 4 bases remained unmatched. Per germline, CDR1 LNHDA and CDR2 SQIVND (reference sequence). The CDR3 nucleotides are TGTGCCAGTAGTCCCGACAGGGCTAGCAATCAGCCCCAGCATTTT. Translating gives CASSPDRASNQPQHF.